The sequence of this TCR beta chain was determined in a study of CD8 T cells in ankylosing spondylitis. Study-wide findings and caveats: Within peripheral blood, clones linked to disease were CD8+ and relatively rare.

Libraries for TCR beta were made by quantitative 5'-RACE with molecular barcodes. From the 5' RACE reads, TCRdb called clonotypes with MiXCR, one entry per CDR3 protein. The table shows some 150,000 distinct CDR3 sequences, with roughly 11% occurring only once. As regards this clonotype: Its antigen is still unknown.

Germline-derived CDR1 and CDR2 are SGHTA and FQGNSA. This CDR3 contains 14 residues. Germline trimming cut 5 bases from V and 3 bases from J; bases unmatched to any gene: 7. The chain couples TRBV7-2 to TRBJ2-7; 7 bases align to TRBD2. Source material: blood, either unsorted or a sorted T cell fraction (not recorded which). This receptor was taken from a female donor with ankylosing spondylitis or in good health (not recorded which). DNA for the CDR3: TGTGCCAGCAGCAGTAGCGGGCAAAACTACGAGCAGTACTTC. This sequence encodes CASSSSGQNYEQYF. Together with reference TRBV7-2 and TRBJ2-7, the CDR3 gives the full variable domain: GAGVSQSPSNKVTEKGKDVELRCDPISGHTALYWYRQSLGQGLEFLIYFQGNSAPDKSGLPSDRFSAERTGGSVSTLTIQRTQQEDSAVYLCASSSSGQNYEQYFGPGTRLTVT.